Listed below are T cell receptor beta chains from one sample, sequenced in a study of OX40 agonist ivuxolimab in advanced cancers. Sequencing used immunoSEQ multiplex PCR; TCRdb keeps in-frame clones, though not all of them. The table includes about 38,000 clones, about 82% detected once. Specimen: CD4+ or CD8+ T cells sorted from blood, collected in a trial of the OX40 agonist ivuxolimab. These receptors all come from an adult with an advanced solid tumor such as melanoma, head and neck, liver or kidney cancer. Each CDR3 is given with its conserved first and last residue. Fields, in order: V gene, J gene, D gene, clone size, CDR3 DNA, CDR3 protein. D genes are given only for firm matches. Size values are once, few and many counts, or a class for expanded clones, and some rows have none.

V: TRBV19
J: TRBJ2-5
D: NA
size: NA
DNA: TGTGCCAGTAGTATGAATGCACGACCGCCCCAAGAGACTCAGTACTTC
CDR3: CASSMNARPPQETQYF

V: TRBV10-1
J: TRBJ2-1
D: NA
size: NA
DNA: TGCGCCAGCAGCCCCGCTAGTGCCTCCAATGAGCAGTTCTTC
CDR3: CASSPASASNEQFF

V: TRBV28
J: TRBJ2-2
D: NA
size: NA
DNA: TGTGCCAGCAGGGTGGGATCCGGGGAGCTGTTTTTT
CDR3: CASRVGSGELFF

V: TRBV28
J: TRBJ2-3
D: NA
size: NA
DNA: TGTGCCAGCAAAGTTGGGGCAGCAAACACAGATACGCAGTATTTT
CDR3: CASKVGAANTDTQYF

V: TRBV10-1
J: TRBJ1-1
D: NA
size: NA
DNA: TGCGCCAGCAGGGCCAGGGAGAACACTGAAGCTTTCTTT
CDR3: CASRARENTEAFF

V: TRBV5-5
J: TRBJ2-1
D: TRBD2
size: NA
DNA: TGTGCCAGCGTGTCGGCGGGGGTAAAGGAGCAGTTCTTC
CDR3: CASVSAGVKEQFF

V: TRBV5-1
J: TRBJ1-3
D: NA
size: NA
DNA: TGCGCCAGCAGCTTGTATACCGCGTCCTCTGGAAACACCATATATTTT
CDR3: CASSLYTASSGNTIYF

V: TRBV2
J: TRBJ1-6
D: NA
size: NA
DNA: TGTGCCAGCAGCCAAGGAGGGGTCTATTCACCCCTCCACTTT
CDR3: CASSQGGVYSPLHF

V: TRBV6-5
J: TRBJ1-6
D: NA
size: NA
DNA: TGTGCCAGCAGTTACTCTCCAGATTCACCCCTCCACTTT
CDR3: CASSYSPDSPLHF

V: TRBV6-6
J: TRBJ2-2
D: TRBD1
size: NA
DNA: TGTGCCAGCAGTACTTCAGGGGGCAACACCGGGGAGCTGTTTTTT
CDR3: CASSTSGGNTGELFF

V: TRBV28
J: TRBJ2-2
D: NA
size: NA
DNA: TGTGCCAGCCGCTGGGGACCCAACACCGGGGAGCTGTTTTTT
CDR3: CASRWGPNTGELFF

V: TRBV12-5
J: TRBJ2-1
D: TRBD2
size: NA
DNA: TGTGCTAGTGGTTTAGGGACTAGCGAATACAATGAGCAGTTCTTC
CDR3: CASGLGTSEYNEQFF

V: TRBV10-3
J: TRBJ1-2
D: TRBD1
size: once
DNA: TGTGCCATCAGTGCCCTGGACAGGGGGACTGGCTACACCTTC
CDR3: CAISALDRGTGYTF

V: TRBV19
J: TRBJ2-3
D: NA
size: NA
DNA: TGTGCCAGTAGTAGTACAGGTAGCACAGATACGCAGTATTTT
CDR3: CASSSTGSTDTQYF

V: TRBV2
J: TRBJ2-2
D: NA
size: NA
DNA: TGTGCCAGCAGTGAGCGGCGGCCCCGAAGGGCCGGGGAGCTGTTTTTT
CDR3: CASSERRPRRAGELFF

V: TRBV18
J: TRBJ2-2
D: NA
size: NA
DNA: TGTGCCAGCTCCAGGGTCGGGGAGCTGTTTTTT
CDR3: CASSRVGELFF

V: TRBV10-3
J: TRBJ1-6
D: TRBD1
size: few
DNA: TGTGCCACCACCGGGACAGGGGGCTTTTCACCCCTCCACTTT
CDR3: CATTGTGGFSPLHF

V: TRBV5-8
J: TRBJ2-2
D: TRBD1
size: NA
DNA: TGTGCCAGCAGCTCCCGGGACAGGGGGGATAACACCGGGGAGCTGTTTTTT
CDR3: CASSSRDRGDNTGELFF

V: TRBV5-1
J: TRBJ2-3
D: NA
size: NA
DNA: TGCGCCAGCAGCTTGAGCGGAACCACAGATACGCAGTATTTT
CDR3: CASSLSGTTDTQYF

V: TRBV11-2
J: TRBJ2-1
D: TRBD2
size: NA
DNA: TGTGCCAGCAGCTTAGTTCTGCGGGAGGGCCCGAGCTCCTACAATGAGCAGTTCTTC
CDR3: CASSLVLREGPSSYNEQFF

V: TRBV5-5
J: TRBJ2-7
D: TRBD1
size: once
DNA: TGTGCCAGCAGCTTGCCGGGACAGGGACGTTATGGTTACGAGCAGTACTTC
CDR3: CASSLPGQGRYGYEQYF

V: TRBV6-1
J: TRBJ2-1
D: TRBD1
size: NA
DNA: TGTGCCAGCAGTCCCGGGACAGGGAGGAATGAGCAGTTCTTC
CDR3: CASSPGTGRNEQFF

V: TRBV10-3
J: TRBJ2-2
D: NA
size: NA
DNA: TGTGCCATCAGTGAGTCTAGTAACACCGGGGAGCTGTTTTTT
CDR3: CAISESSNTGELFF

V: TRBV5-4
J: TRBJ1-1
D: TRBD1
size: NA
DNA: TGTGCCAGCAGCTTCTACAGGGGGACGGGGAACACTGAAGCTTTCTTT
CDR3: CASSFYRGTGNTEAFF

V: TRBV28
J: TRBJ1-2
D: NA
size: NA
DNA: TGTGCCAGCAGTTTGGCCAAAGGTCGCTACACCTTC
CDR3: CASSLAKGRYTF

V: TRBV6-1
J: TRBJ2-3
D: NA
size: NA
DNA: TGTGCCAGCAGTGGAAAGAGGGTTTCAGATACGCAGTATTTT
CDR3: CASSGKRVSDTQYF

V: TRBV7-3
J: TRBJ2-2
D: NA
size: NA
DNA: TGTGCCAGCAGCCCTACTCCAGCCGGGGAGCTGTTTTTT
CDR3: CASSPTPAGELFF

V: TRBV28
J: TRBJ2-7
D: NA
size: NA
DNA: TGTGCCAGCAGGGGACCCAGGACAATTACCTACGAGCAGTACTTC
CDR3: CASRGPRTITYEQYF

V: TRBV19
J: TRBJ2-6
D: NA
size: NA
DNA: TGTGCCAGTAGTATTACCCTATCTGGGGCCAACGTCCTGACTTTC
CDR3: CASSITLSGANVLTF

V: TRBV4-3
J: TRBJ1-5
D: NA
size: few
DNA: TGCGCCAGCAGCCAAGATCCCAGCAATCAGCCCCAGCATTTT
CDR3: CASSQDPSNQPQHF

V: TRBV7-9
J: TRBJ2-2
D: NA
size: NA
DNA: TGTGCCAGCAGCTTTCTGGACACCGGGGAGCTGTTTTTT
CDR3: CASSFLDTGELFF

V: TRBV19
J: TRBJ2-3
D: TRBD1
size: NA
DNA: TGTGCCAGTAGACCCCGAGTGGGGACAGGGAACACAGATACGCAGTATTTT
CDR3: CASRPRVGTGNTDTQYF

V: TRBV5-5
J: TRBJ1-1
D: NA
size: NA
DNA: TGTGCCAGCAGCTTGGTACTGAGCACTGAAGCTTTCTTT
CDR3: CASSLVLSTEAFF

V: TRBV18
J: TRBJ2-1
D: NA
size: NA
DNA: TGTGCCAGCTCCTCCGACCATATCCATGAGCAGTTCTTC
CDR3: CASSSDHIHEQFF

V: TRBV6-1
J: TRBJ1-5
D: NA
size: NA
DNA: TGTGCCGTCGGGGGGGATTTAGGTCAGCCCCAGCATTTT
CDR3: CAVGGDLGQPQHF

V: TRBV5-1
J: TRBJ2-2
D: TRBD1
size: once
DNA: TGCGCCAGCGACCAGTCGGGACAGGGGGTTTCAGGGGAGCTGTTTTTT
CDR3: CASDQSGQGVSGELFF

V: TRBV5-4
J: TRBJ2-7
D: TRBD1
size: NA
DNA: TGTGCCAGCAGTGGACAGGGGAGGTACGAGCAGTACTTC
CDR3: CASSGQGRYEQYF

V: TRBV27
J: TRBJ1-2
D: TRBD1
size: NA
DNA: TGTGCCAGCAGCAGGGGGAACTATGGCTACACCTTC
CDR3: CASSRGNYGYTF

V: TRBV27
J: TRBJ2-3
D: NA
size: NA
DNA: TGTGCCAGCAGCCCCGATCCCCTCTCCGGGCGGCGCACAGATACGCAGTATTTT
CDR3: CASSPDPLSGRRTDTQYF

V: TRBV6-5
J: TRBJ1-5
D: NA
size: once
DNA: TGTGCCAGCAGTGGGCAAAGCAATCAGCCCCAGCATTTT
CDR3: CASSGQSNQPQHF